The 20 T cell receptor beta chains in this list originate from one sample, sequenced in a study of cytomegalovirus exposure and HLA in healthy donors. The PCR employed 60 Vbeta primers together with 13 Jbeta primers. Assay: immunoSEQ multiplex PCR; the TCRdb copy retains only in-frame clones and omits some. The data hold some 120,000 clones, with roughly 87% observed a single time. Sequenced sample: PBMCs. The receptors originated from a woman aged 18-29 years in good health and CMV-seronegative.

V is TRBV5-4 and J is TRBJ1-6, with 8 bases identical to TRBD1. With 4 bases clipped from V and 9 bases from J, the junction kept 9 bases outside the gene matches. Germline V gives CDR1 SGHNT, CDR2 YYREEE (reference sequence). This CDR3 has 15 amino acids. The CDR3 reads CASSTPTGGGSPLHF. DNA of the CDR3: TGTGCCAGCAGCACCCCTACAGGGGGGGGTTCACCCCTCCACTTT.

The rearrangement links TRBV4-3 to TRBJ2-3; TRBD2 agrees at 9 bases. This CDR3 region has 15 residues. Germline assignment: CDR1 LGHNA and CDR2 YSLEER. J gave up 5 bases and V 7 bases, and 10 bases lay outside the gene matches. The CDR3 nucleotides are TGCGCCAGCACCGCCGGGGCGGGGGGGCTAGATACGCAGTATTTT. It translates to CASTAGAGGLDTQYF.

The gene calls are TRBV12-5 and TRBJ2-1; tentative D call: TRBD2 (7 bases). The CDR3 spans 16 residues. Per germline, CDR1 LGHNT and CDR2 FRNRAP. V lost 1 base and J lost 0, with 10 bases in between. DNA of the CDR3: TGTGCTAGTGGTTTGGAGGGGGGGAGCTCCTACAATGAGCAGTTCTTC. It encodes CASGLEGGSSYNEQFF.

The rearrangement uses TRBV6-1 and TRBJ1-1; D is perhaps TRBD1 (5 bases). The CDR3 length is 14 residues. V was cut by 4 bases and J by 4 bases, with 13 bases left in between. CDR1 and CDR2 (germline): MNHNS, SASEGT. CDR3 sequence (DNA): TGTGCCAGCAGTGTGGGCGGGGCTACCACTGAAGCTTTCTTT. Its translation: CASSVGGATTEAFF.

The V and J genes are TRBV27 and TRBJ1-5; D is unresolved. The V gene lost 5 bases and the J gene lost 12 bases, with 17 bases spanning the gap. Germline V lookup: CDR1 MNHEY, CDR2 SMNVEV (reference sequence). The CDR3 is 13 amino acids. The DNA of the CDR3 is TGTGCCAGCAGTAGCCGTCCGGGTCATCTCCAGCATTTT. Residues: CASSSRPGHLQHF.

This chain links TRBV19 with TRBJ1-4, with D maybe TRBD1 (6 bases). The CDR3 covers 13 residues. The germline gives CDR1 LNHDA, CDR2 SQIVND (reference sequence). The V end lost 6 bases, the J end lost 1 base, and 6 bases lay between the germline ends. The CDR3 DNA is TGTGCCAGTAGAGGGGGAACTAATGAAAAACTGTTTTTT. Translated, it gives CASRGGTNEKLFF.

The chain combines TRBV4-1 with TRBJ2-7; possible D gene TRBD1, 5 bases. Germline CDR1 MGHRA, CDR2 YSYEKL. The ends were cut back, 4 bases at V and 0 bases at J, with 13 bases in the middle. The CDR3 spans 15 residues. CDR3 protein: CASSLAPGYSYEQYF. The CDR3, as DNA: TGCGCCAGCAGCCTAGCCCCAGGGTACTCCTACGAGCAGTACTTC.

The chain combines TRBV7-8 with TRBJ2-3; 7 positions match TRBD1. CDR3 length equals 15 residues. Germline loops: CDR1 SGHVS, CDR2 FQNEAQ. The trim removed 0 bases at V and 6 bases at J, leaving 6 bases unmatched. CDR3 residues: CASSLAGGDYDTQYF. DNA of the CDR3: TGTGCCAGCAGCTTAGCAGGGGGCGATTACGATACGCAGTATTTT.

This clone occurred a few times. The chain has TRBV6-5 and TRBJ1-6; maybe TRBD1 (6 bases). Germline CDR1 MNHEY, CDR2 SVGAGI. This CDR3 is 16 amino acids long. Deletions cut 4 bases from V and 7 bases from J, with 17 bases between. CDR3 in DNA: TGTGCCAGCAGTTTTCCGAGAGGGGGAGAGAATTCACCCCTCCACTTT. Protein: CASSFPRGGENSPLHF.

V gene TRBV6-5 combines with J gene TRBJ1-1; weak D call: TRBD1 (6 bases). The germline V gene encodes CDR1 MNHEY and CDR2 SVGAGI. The germline V and J ends were trimmed by 0 bases and 0 bases, with 8 bases remaining between them. CDR3 length: 15 amino acids. The CDR3 bases are TGTGCCAGCAGTTACTCATGGACAGTGAACACTGAAGCTTTCTTT. It yields the protein CASSYSWTVNTEAFF.

The sample holds one count of this clone. This chain connects TRBV2 to TRBJ2-3; TRBD2 matches at 8 bases. Germline V gene sequence: CDR1 SNHLY, CDR2 FYNNEI. The V segment lost 5 bases and the J segment 3 bases; nucleotides outside the gene matches: 13. This CDR3 has 17 residues. The CDR3: CASSKKNLGLATDTQYF. The CDR3 bases are TGTGCCAGCAGTAAGAAAAACCTAGGACTAGCTACAGATACGCAGTATTTT.

In DNA, the CDR3 is TGTGCCAGCAGCTTCGGGGGGAGCTCCTACAATGAGCAGTTCTTC. Its translation: CASSFGGSSYNEQFF. V and J are TRBV11-2 and TRBJ2-1; 7 positions agree with TRBD2. V gave up 3 bases and J gave up 0 bases; unmatched junction bases: 2. From germline, CDR1 is SGHAT and CDR2 FQNNGV. This CDR3 region has 15 residues.

CDR3 sequence reads: CASSVTPETTEAFF. The CDR3 nucleotides are TGTGCCAGCAGTGTGACACCAGAGACCACTGAAGCTTTCTTT. The V gene is TRBV6-5, the J gene TRBJ1-1, with D hard to call. The CDR3 spans 14 residues. Trimming cost V 5 bases and J 4 bases, with 14 bases left between them. Germline V lookup: CDR1 MNHEY, CDR2 SVGAGI.

This clone was found a few times. V is TRBV5-1 and J is TRBJ1-5; D gene ambiguous. Trimming stripped 2 bases from V and 2 bases from J, with 8 bases between. From germline, CDR1 is SGHRS and CDR2 YFSETQ. The CDR3 is 14 residues long. CDR3 bases: TGCGCCAGCAGCTTACAAAGTGGCAATCAGCCCCAGCATTTT. Residues: CASSLQSGNQPQHF.

This clone was observed a handful of times. The J gene is TRBJ2-3, the V gene TRBV14; 14 nucleotides agree with TRBD2. With 0 bases clipped from V and 6 bases from J, the junction kept 5 bases outside the gene matches. The CDR3 covers 17 residues. Germline V lookup: CDR1 SGHDN, CDR2 FVKESK. CDR3 region: CASSQDRTSGGLDTQYF. The CDR3 DNA follows: TGTGCCAGCAGCCAAGATCGGACTAGCGGGGGGTTGGATACGCAGTATTTT.

This clone was picked up a small number of times. The chain has TRBV11-1 and TRBJ2-3; 7 nucleotides line up with TRBD2. This CDR3 spans 19 amino acids. The germline V gene has CDR1 SGHAT and CDR2 FQDESV (reference sequence). The trim removed 4 bases at V and 1 base at J, leaving 17 bases unmatched. The CDR3 DNA reads as TGTGCCAGCAGCTCCCTGTCCCCCTTAACTAGCGATGGCACAGATACGCAGTATTTT. This gives the protein CASSSLSPLTSDGTDTQYF.

The rearrangement uses TRBV5-4 and TRBJ1-1; TRBD1 aligns across 7 bases. The CDR3 has 15 residues. Trimming at V came to 5 bases and at J to 3 bases, leaving 10 bases not matched to a gene. Germline CDR1 is SGHNT and CDR2 is YYREEE (reference sequence). CDR3 region: CASRFQGVGDTEAFF. Here the CDR3 DNA reads TGTGCCAGCAGATTCCAGGGGGTTGGCGACACTGAAGCTTTCTTT.

In the case of this clone: Germline and junction disagree at one end, which may indicate a read error. V and J are TRBV7-3 and TRBJ1-2; TRBD1 is a possible D gene (5 bases). This CDR3 contains 13 residues. Germline loops: CDR1 SGHTA, CDR2 FQGTGA. The CDR3 DNA reads TGTGCCAGCAGCCTCGAGGAGGGACCCGGTTACGCCTTC. Residues: CASSLEEGPGYAF.

The table lists this clone with a few counts. The rearrangement links TRBV18 to TRBJ1-3; a weak D match, TRBD1 (6 bases). This CDR3 has 12 residues. Per germline, CDR1 KGHSH and CDR2 LQKENI. Trimming pared 3 bases from V and 8 bases from J, leaving 8 bases between. Here the CDR3 DNA reads TGTGCCAGCTCACCCAAGGGGGACACCATATATTTT. Amino acids: CASSPKGDTIYF.

This clone has more than one count but fewer than ten. This chain joins TRBV7-9 and TRBJ2-1; D might be TRBD1 (5 bases). Germline V lookup: CDR1 SEHNR, CDR2 FQNEAQ (reference sequence). CDR3 length equals 12 residues. Trimming removed 7 bases at V and 11 bases at J, with 15 bases between. The CDR3 region is CASTNKGIQQFF. For the CDR3, the DNA is TGTGCCAGCACTAACAAGGGGATTCAGCAGTTCTTC. The entire variable domain, with the rest obtained from reference TRBV7-9 and TRBJ2-1, is as follows: DTGVSQNPRHKITKRGQNVTFRCDPISEHNRLYWYRQTLGQGPEFLTYFQNEAQLEKSRLLSDRFSAERPKGSFSTLEIQRTEQGDSAMYLCASTNKGIQQFFGPGTRLTVL.